What follows is one TCR beta chain and its context. Its antigen is as yet unknown. With a much larger clone just one base away, this may be a read error. Germline V gives CDR1 MNHEY, CDR2 SMNVEV (reference sequence). The CDR3 spans 12 residues. Genomic DNA, the template, was used for profiling of the TCR beta VDJ and CDR3. TCRdb re-called the reads with MiXCR, one entry per CDR3 protein. The sample yields 65,000 to 85,000 distinct CDR3 sequences, roughly half seen once. This sample is drawn from a study of CD8+CD57+ T cells in acquired aplastic anemia. Study context: Sorted CD4+ and CD8+ cells gave a mean 3.2 ug DNA, range roughly 0.18 to 27.4 ug. Mean read depth for CD4+ cells from healthy donors was roughly 10 million.

Study-wide points: Simpson's diversity of CD8+ cells was not significantly different in patients compared with controls. Shared by patients and controls, approximately 28 CD8+ CDR3s were abundant in patients.

The chain links TRBV27 to TRBJ2-2; D is possibly TRBD2 (5 bases). This clonotype was obtained from a human donor in good health, serving as a control. Sequences were obtained from sorted CD4+, CD8+, or CD8+CD57+ T cells (not recorded which) from PBMCs. CDR3: CASSFNTGVLFF. CDR3 DNA sequence: TGTGCCAGCAGTTTCAACACCGGGGTGCTGTTTTTT.